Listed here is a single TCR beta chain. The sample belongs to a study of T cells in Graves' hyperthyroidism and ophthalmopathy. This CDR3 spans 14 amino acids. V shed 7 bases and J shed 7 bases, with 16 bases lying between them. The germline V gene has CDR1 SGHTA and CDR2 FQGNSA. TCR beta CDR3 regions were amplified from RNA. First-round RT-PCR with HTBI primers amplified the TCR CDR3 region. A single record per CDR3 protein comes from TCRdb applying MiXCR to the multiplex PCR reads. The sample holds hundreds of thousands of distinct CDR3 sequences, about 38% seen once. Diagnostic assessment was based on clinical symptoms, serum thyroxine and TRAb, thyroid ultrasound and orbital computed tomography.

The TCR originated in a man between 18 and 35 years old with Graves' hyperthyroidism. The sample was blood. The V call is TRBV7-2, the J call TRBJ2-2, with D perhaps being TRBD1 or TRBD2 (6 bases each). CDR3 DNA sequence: TGTGCCAGCACCCTCGGGGGCGCGGGCGGGGAGCTGTTTTTT. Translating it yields CASTLGGAGGELFF. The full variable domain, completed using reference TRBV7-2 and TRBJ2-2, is GAGVSQSPSNKVTEKGKDVELRCDPISGHTALYWYRQSLGQGLEFLIYFQGNSAPDKSGLPSDRFSAERTGGSVSTLTIQRTQQEDSAVYLCASTLGGAGGELFFGEGSRLTVL.